This is a list of T cell receptor beta chains from one sample in a study of blood T cell repertoires in COVID-19. Sequenced by immunoSEQ multiplex PCR; TCRdb stores in-frame clones only, minus some. The sample shows about 200,000 clones, around 85% of them seen only once. Sequencing input: peripheral blood. All receptors come from a person aged 70 to 85 with COVID-19, enrolled during active disease. The conserved cysteine and the conserved F or W are not part of the CDR3 here.

j_gene,v_gene,CDR3aa
TRBJ2-4,TRBV14,ASSQDSGWDSLIINIQY
TRBJ1-2,TRBV6-5,ASSFRQGGGYT
TRBJ1-4,TRBV19,ASSLGHIAEKLF
TRBJ2-2,TRBV7-2,ASSILAGSTGELF
TRBJ1-2,TRBV19,ASNPAGDRGQGYGYT
TRBJ1-4,TRBV5-5,ASSSRGENEKLF
TRBJ2-5,TRBV7-9,ASSYRQGVRETQY
TRBJ2-5,TRBV7-2,ASSLSRFQETQY
TRBJ1-2,TRBV6-2/TRBV6-3,ASSLPGQTLRGYT
TRBJ1-1,TRBV5-6,ASSDQTGGFDTEAF
TRBJ1-4,TRBV2,ASSLSRGATNEKLF
TRBJ1-1,TRBV11-2,ASSSLTGRNTEAF
TRBJ2-1,TRBV6-6,ASSWTSSYNEQF
TRBJ1-4,TRBV28,ATGPGDNEKLF
TRBJ1-5,TRBV19,ASNQRTATNQPQH
TRBJ1-2,TRBV6-2/TRBV6-3,ASSYDRTGSYGYT
TRBJ1-2,TRBV19,ASSRDRYGYT
TRBJ1-6,TRBV6-4,ASSGLNPLYNSPLH
TRBJ1-2,TRBV5-1,ASSSAAGNYGYT
TRBJ2-3,TRBV19,ASRRVAGGPGTQY
TRBJ2-3,TRBV13,ASSGRLAESTDTQY
TRBJ1-4,TRBV2,ASRIGGGRLSLLF
TRBJ2-7,TRBV19,ASSILGTGSYEQY